Shown below are 25 T cell receptor beta chains from a single sample sequenced in a study of tumor and adjacent non-tumor tissue in lung cancer. Three rounds of nested PCR, following a modified ARM-PCR protocol, produced the TCRbeta library. MiXCR, applied by TCRdb to the multiplex PCR reads, yields one record per CDR3 protein. The sample holds approximately 130,000 distinct CDR3 sequences, 66% seen once. RNA was extracted from bulk tissue without any cell sorting. What was sequenced was lung tumor tissue. The receptors come from a man aged 30 to 39 with non-small cell lung cancer.

This clonotype has ten or more counts. CDR3 sequence reads: CASSLGQGNQETQYF. CDR3 in DNA: TGTGCCAGCAGTTTGGGACAGGGAAACCAAGAGACCCAGTACTTC. The chain recombines TRBV6-6 with TRBJ2-5, with 9 bases fitting TRBD1. The length of the CDR3 is 15 residues. V dropped 4 bases and J dropped 0; count of bases not matched to a gene: 3. The germline gives CDR1 MNHNY, CDR2 SVGAGI (reference sequence).

A remark on this clonotype: A junction boundary mismatches the germline segment, possibly from a read error. The chain is built from TRBV20-1 and TRBJ2-1; D call uncertain. Germline V gene data show CDR1 as DFQATT and CDR2 as SNEGSKA (reference sequence). The CDR3 is made up of 14 amino acids. The CDR3 coding sequence is TGCAGTGCCCGGGCGGCGAGAGGTCACAATGAGCAATTCTTC. Protein: CSARAARGHNEQFF.

The chain recombines TRBV7-8 with TRBJ2-7; D might be TRBD2 (6 bases). The V gene lost 5 bases and the J gene lost 13 bases, with 21 bases spanning the gap. This CDR3 comprises 13 residues. Germline-derived CDR1 and CDR2 are SGHVS and FQNEAQ. The CDR3 region is CASSGGLGYGQYF. The CDR3 region has the DNA TGTGCCAGCAGCGGAGGGCTTGGCTACGGACAATACTTC.

Only one count was recorded for this clonotype. Lacking the conserved final phenylalanine or tryptophan, this CDR3 likely reflects a read error. The chain uses TRBV5-1 and TRBJ1-1; D is ambiguous. There are 13 residues in the CDR3. CDR1 and CDR2 (germline): SGHRS, YFSETQ. V lost 6 bases and J lost 3, with 12 bases in between. CDR3 sequence: CASIPEGYTEAFS. For the CDR3, the DNA is TGCGCCAGCATCCCCGAGGGTTACACTGAAGCTTTCTCT.

As to this clonotype: A single base separates this from a much larger clone, so it may be a read error. The V and J genes are TRBV20-1 and TRBJ2-2; 7 bases agree with TRBD1. CDR1 is DFQATT and CDR2 is SNEGSKA in the germline V gene (reference sequence). The CDR3 extends over 14 amino acids. CDR3 DNA sequence: TGCAGTGCGAACCGGGACAGTTCCACCGGGAAGCTGTTTTTT. Translation: CSANRDSSTGKLFF.

On this clonotype itself: The junction departs from germline at one end; a sequencing error may be responsible. V is TRBV6-2 or TRBV6-3 and J is TRBJ2-2, with D perhaps TRBD2 (6 bases). Germline V gene lookup returns CDR1 MNHEY and CDR2 SVGEGT. This CDR3 spans 13 amino acids. CDR3 DNA sequence: TGTGCCAGCAGGGGACTGAATACCCGGGAGTTGTTTTTT. Translating it yields CASRGLNTRELFF.

A word on this clonotype: At one of its ends the junction is not consistent with the germline gene, which may arise from a read error. The chain couples TRBV5-6 to TRBJ1-5; D is unresolved. CDR3 size: 15 residues. In germline, CDR1 is SGHDT, CDR2 YYEEEE. The CDR3 nucleotides are TGTGCCAGCAGCTTGGGTCGGTATTATTCTCAGTCCCAGCATTTT. It codes for CASSLGRYYSQSQHF.

The chain uses TRBV11-1 and TRBJ2-5; TRBD2 matches 11 bases. The CDR3 runs to 16 residues. Germline loops: CDR1 SGHAT, CDR2 FQDESV (reference sequence). With 7 bases clipped from V and 2 bases from J, the junction kept 9 bases outside the gene matches. The CDR3 nucleotides are TGTGCCAGCAAGTTAAGTAGCGGGAGGGTTCAAGAGACCCAGTACTTC. It specifies CASKLSSGRVQETQYF.

Remarks on this clonotype: With a much larger clone just one base away, this may be a read error. The chain recombines TRBV14 with TRBJ1-1; D gene ambiguous. CDR3 length: 13 amino acids. Germline loops: CDR1 SGHDN, CDR2 FVKESK. CDR3 DNA sequence: TGTGCCAGCAGTAGATCTCCGAACACTGAAACTTTCTTT. This gives the protein CASSRSPNTETFF.

Comments on this clonotype: It may be a read error: a sequence one base away is much more abundant. The chain carries TRBV20-1 and TRBJ2-7; D gene ambiguous. The CDR3 runs to 13 residues. Germline loops: CDR1 DFQATT, CDR2 SNEGSKA (reference sequence). This CDR3 reads CNARLTENYEQYF. CDR3 sequence (DNA): TGCAATGCTAGACTCACCGAAAACTACGAGCAGTACTTC.

This clonotype was counted once. Possible read error: a much larger clone is one base away. Without the conserved terminal phenylalanine or tryptophan, this CDR3 likely stems from a read error. This chain uses TRBV20-1 with TRBJ2-4, with 11 bases fitting TRBD2. The V gene's germline CDR1 is DFQATT and CDR2 SNEGSKA (reference sequence). This CDR3 comprises 16 residues. The V segment lost 5 bases and the J segment 5 bases; nucleotides outside the gene matches: 11. The CDR3 DNA reads as TGCAGTGCTTTTTCCCGGGTAGCGGGAGGGCAAAACATTCAGTACCTC. Amino acids: CSAFSRVAGGQNIQYL.

V and J are TRBV7-8 and TRBJ2-7; 7 bases line up with TRBD2. Germline V gene lookup returns CDR1 SGHVS and CDR2 FQNEAQ. V shed 5 bases, J shed 0 bases, and the junction held 10 bases outside the gene matches. The length of the CDR3 is 16 residues. CDR3 sequence: CASSRQTWTSSYEQYF. The CDR3 coding sequence is TGTGCCAGCAGCAGACAAACCTGGACTAGCTCCTACGAGCAGTACTTC.

This clonotype was seen ten or more times. The chain links TRBV5-6 to TRBJ2-7; no definite D call. Trimming pared 3 bases from V and 6 bases from J, leaving 19 bases between. This CDR3 has 15 residues. Germline assignment: CDR1 SGHDT and CDR2 YYEEEE. The CDR3 region is CASSYTEPRPAEQYF. The CDR3 DNA reads as TGTGCCAGCAGCTATACAGAACCGCGTCCGGCCGAGCAGTACTTC.

This chain uses TRBV7-8 with TRBJ2-5; maybe TRBD2 (6 bases). The V gene lost 5 bases and the J gene lost 9 bases, with 22 bases spanning the gap. The CDR3 sequence is 15 residues long. CDR1 is SGHVS, CDR2 FQNEAQ, per germline. The CDR3, as DNA: TGTGCCAGCAGCGTGAGGGGCGGGATCTGGGAGGCCCAGTACTTC. Residues: CASSVRGGIWEAQYF.

The chain employs TRBV20-1 and TRBJ2-1; D gene unclear. V dropped 2 bases and J dropped 7 bases, with 15 bases sitting between them. CDR1 and CDR2 from the germline V gene are DFQATT and SNEGSKA (reference sequence). This CDR3 is 14 amino acids long. The CDR3 nucleotides are TGCAGTGCTAGATGGGCGTGGGGTCATAATGAGCAGTTCTTC. It translates to CSARWAWGHNEQFF.

This clonotype was seen ten or more times. This sequence joins TRBV29-1 and TRBJ2-3, with a possible D match to TRBD2 (5 bases). The CDR3 is 13 residues long. The V and J ends lost 7 bases and 5 bases respectively, with 16 bases between them. The germline V gene encodes CDR1 SQVTM and CDR2 ANQGSEA. CDR3 nucleotide sequence: TGCAGCGGCGTCGGTGGGAGTAGAGATACGCAGTATTTT. Translation gives CSGVGGSRDTQYF.

This clonotype was seen more than once but under ten times. Mismatch with germline at one junction end may stem from a read error. V is TRBV6-2 or TRBV6-3 and J is TRBJ2-7; 9 nucleotides match TRBD2. Germline-derived CDR1 and CDR2 are MNHEY and SVGEGT. This CDR3 is built from 16 residues. The CDR3 DNA is TGTGCCGGCAGTTACGCTAGCGGGGCCACCTCCTACGAGCAGTACTTC. Protein: CAGSYASGATSYEQYF.

The CDR3 loop is CASNRLAPDTQYF. CDR3 sequence (DNA): TGTGCCAGCAACCGACTAGCGCCAGATACGCAGTATTTT. This chain joins TRBV5-4 and TRBJ2-3; 8 positions match TRBD2. From germline, CDR1 is SGHNT and CDR2 YYREEE (reference sequence). With 6 bases clipped from V and 4 bases from J, the junction kept 4 bases outside the gene matches. CDR3 size: 13 residues. The full variable domain, in which reference TRBV5-4 and TRBJ2-3 provide the parts outside the CDR3, is ETGVTQSPTHLIKTRGQQVTLRCSSQSGHNTVSWYQQALGQGPQFIFQYYREEENGRGNFPPRFSGLQFPNYSSELNVNALELDDSALYLCASNRLAPDTQYFGPGTRLTVL.

With regard to this clonotype: At one end, the junction sequence differs from germline, possibly due to a read error. V gene TRBV4-1 combines with J gene TRBJ1-2, with TRBD1 matching over 8 bases. This CDR3 is 16 amino acids long. Germline CDR1 is MGHRA and CDR2 is YSYEKL. CDR3 in DNA: TGCGCCACCAACCAAGATAGGTACAGGGGGAACTATTGCTACACCTTC. It codes for CATNQDRYRGNYCYTF.

This clonotype came up once. This may come from a read error, since a much larger clone is one base off. The chain is built from TRBV12-3 or TRBV12-4 and TRBJ2-2; no reliable D call. V was pared by 7 bases and J by 0 bases, with 9 bases between. The CDR3 loop spans 14 amino acids. CDR3 in DNA: TGTGCCAGCACGGCTATCCCGAACACCGGGGAGCTGTTTTTT. Its protein product is CASTAIPNTGELFF.

About this clonotype: The germline gene is not matched at one end of the junction; a read error may be the cause. The rearrangement links TRBV11-1 to TRBJ2-1; TRBD2 aligns across 8 bases. CDR3 size: 16 residues. Germline CDR1 reads SGHAT; CDR2 reads FQDESV (reference sequence). The CDR3 DNA reads TGTGCCAGCAACTTAGCAACCAGCGGGAGTCGCAATGAACAGTTCTTC. Protein product: CASNLATSGSRNEQFF.

This sequence joins TRBV11-2 and TRBJ2-3, with unresolved D. Germline-derived CDR1 and CDR2 are SGHAT and FQNNGV. The CDR3 sequence is 12 residues long. V was pared by 0 bases and J by 13 bases, with 11 bases between. The chain's CDR3 is CASSLERGAEYF. CDR3 sequence (DNA): TGTGCCAGCAGCTTAGAGCGCGGAGCAGAGTATTTT.

The gene calls are TRBV12-3 or TRBV12-4 and TRBJ2-7; 8 nucleotides line up with TRBD1. With 10 bases clipped from V and 6 bases from J, the junction kept 11 bases outside the gene matches. The CDR3 runs to 13 residues. DNA of the CDR3: TGTGCCAACATTTGGACAGGGTCAGGCGAGCAGTACTTC. Translating it yields CANIWTGSGEQYF.

In the case of this clonotype: A read error is likely, as this CDR3 ends without the conserved phenylalanine or tryptophan. The DNA is left out, because the CDR3 cannot be placed on it with certainty; the CDR3 is given as TCRdb lists it. The chain employs TRBV11-2 and TRBJ2-7. The CDR3 numbers 13 amino acids, ends counted. Germline loops: CDR1 SGHAT, CDR2 FQNNGV. The chain's CDR3 is CAGSWVAAYERYL.

In its sample, this clonotype was seen a few times. As the CDR3 is not closed by the conserved phenylalanine or tryptophan, this likely results from a read error. The DNA is left out, because the CDR3 cannot be placed on it with certainty; the CDR3 is given as TCRdb lists it. The chain has TRBV11-3 and TRBJ2-5; the table's TRBD2 call for D was not verified on the DNA. Germline V CDR1 and CDR2: SGHNT, YENEEA. The CDR3 extends over 15 residues, inclusive of both ends. The CDR3 reads CASSLEAGGQETQYI.